There are a few counts of the clone carrying this TCR beta chain. A second about 6 to 11 cycle PCR used barcoded and J-beta primers. Using its own MiXCR run on the 5' RACE reads, TCRdb lists one record per CDR3 protein. The repertoire holds about 1.6 million distinct CDR3 sequences, with around 35% as singletons. In germline, CDR1 is MNHNY, CDR2 SVGAGI (reference sequence). This CDR3 comprises 15 residues. The V end lost 8 bases, the J end lost 7 bases, and 23 bases lay between the germline ends. The sample comes from a study of blood T cells in healthy people across ages. The rearrangement joins TRBV6-6 to TRBJ1-2, with D possibly matching TRBD1 (5 bases). The receptor was isolated from a woman between 25 and 40 years old in good health. Sequencing was performed on blood. This CDR3 reads CASWEQASRTSGYTF. The DNA for the CDR3 is TGTGCCAGCTGGGAACAGGCCTCCAGGACGAGTGGCTACACCTTC.